Listed below are T cell receptor beta chains from one sample, sequenced in a study of cytomegalovirus exposure and HLA in healthy donors. Sequencing was performed with immunoSEQ multiplex PCR; in TCRdb, only in-frame clones are kept and a portion is missing. Of roughly 80,000 clones listed, around 60% were seen once; the top ten hold 5.7%. The sequenced material came from PBMCs. The receptor source for this set is a man aged 30-40 years in good health and CMV-seropositive. Both conserved end residues are part of each CDR3. A D gene is named only where the DNA matches it firmly.

D gene	V gene	J gene	CDR3 protein
NA	TRBV28	TRBJ2-3	CASRELTGREDTQYF
TRBD1	TRBV11-3	TRBJ2-5	CASSLATGQGQETQYF
NA	TRBV7-9	TRBJ1-3	CASSGVGRSGNTIYF
TRBD2	TRBV7-3	TRBJ2-1	CASSSAGGWNEQFF
NA	TRBV18	NA	CASSQSGQSYEQYF
TRBD1	TRBV10-1	TRBJ2-7	CASNQAGTGASYEQYF
NA	TRBV19	TRBJ1-1	CAALGTLDTEAFF
NA	TRBV6-5	TRBJ2-3	CASSYALSGPDTQYF
TRBD1	TRBV30	TRBJ1-4	CAWGMQGAVGKLFF
NA	TRBV2	TRBJ1-5	CASSEGQGDQPQHF
NA	TRBV29-1	TRBJ1-1	CSVQKGDPGTEAFF
NA	TRBV13	TRBJ2-5	CASSLGYSETQYF
NA	TRBV5-4	TRBJ1-1	CASSLLQGGNTEAFF
NA	TRBV5-1	TRBJ1-1	CASSPAGGRRERAFF
TRBD1	TRBV27	TRBJ2-4	CASSLGGGTGSPKNIQYF
TRBD1	TRBV7-9	TRBJ2-2	CASTPLGQRETGELFF
TRBD1	TRBV7-2	TRBJ1-2	CASSSAGGAGYGYTF
NA	TRBV5-3	TRBJ2-1	CARSLGLSSYNEQFF
TRBD1	TRBV6-1	TRBJ2-2	CASRGQGATGELFF
TRBD1	TRBV11-1	TRBJ2-2	CASRQGQGAAGELFF
NA	TRBV7-9	TRBJ1-2	CASSLARSQDYGYTF
NA	TRBV13	TRBJ1-1	CASSFLSNTEAFF
TRBD2	TRBV6-5	TRBJ2-3	CASSFATSGGTDTQYF
TRBD1	TRBV25-1	TRBJ1-1	CASSGRQGVYTEAFF
TRBD1	TRBV4-1	TRBJ2-7	CASSREPGQGYYEQYF
TRBD1	TRBV27	TRBJ1-5	CASSAPYSDREEDQPQHF
TRBD2	TRBV5-4	TRBJ2-1	CASSLPIAGKRDEQFF